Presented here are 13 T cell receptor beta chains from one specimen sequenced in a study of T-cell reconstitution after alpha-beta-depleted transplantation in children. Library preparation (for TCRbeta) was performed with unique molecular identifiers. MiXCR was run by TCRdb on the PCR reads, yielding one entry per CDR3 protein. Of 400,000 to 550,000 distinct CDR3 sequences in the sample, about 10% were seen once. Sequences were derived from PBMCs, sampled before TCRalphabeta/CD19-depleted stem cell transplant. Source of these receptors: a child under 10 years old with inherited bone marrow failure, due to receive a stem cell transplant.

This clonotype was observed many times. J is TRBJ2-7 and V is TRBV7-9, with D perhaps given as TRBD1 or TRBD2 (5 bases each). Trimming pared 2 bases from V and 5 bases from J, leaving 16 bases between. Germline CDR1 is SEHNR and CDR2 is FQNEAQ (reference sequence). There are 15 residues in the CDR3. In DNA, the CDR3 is TGTGCCAGCAGCTTATTTGGTCGGCGAGGGGACGAGCAGTACTTC. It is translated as CASSLFGRRGDEQYF. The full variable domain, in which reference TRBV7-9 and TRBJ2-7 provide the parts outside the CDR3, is DTGVSQNPRHKITKRGQNVTFRCDPISEHNRLYWYRQTLGQGPEFLTYFQNEAQLEKSRLLSDRFSAERPKGSFSTLEIQRTEQGDSAMYLCASSLFGRRGDEQYFGPGTRLTVT.

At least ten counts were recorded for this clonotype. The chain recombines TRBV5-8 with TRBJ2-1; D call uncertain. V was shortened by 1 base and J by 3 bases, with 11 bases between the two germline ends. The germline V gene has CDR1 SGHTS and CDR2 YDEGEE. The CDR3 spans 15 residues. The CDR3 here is CASSLRAVYYNEQFF. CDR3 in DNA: TGTGCCAGCAGCTTGAGGGCCGTATACTACAATGAGCAGTTCTTC.

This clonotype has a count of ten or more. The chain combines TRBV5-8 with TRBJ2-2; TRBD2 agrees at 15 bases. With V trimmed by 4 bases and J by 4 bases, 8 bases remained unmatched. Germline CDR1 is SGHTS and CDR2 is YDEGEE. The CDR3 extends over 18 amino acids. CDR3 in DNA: TGTGCCAGCAGCCTAGGACTAGCGGGAGGGCCGGGCACCGGGGAGCTGTTTTTT. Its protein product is CASSLGLAGGPGTGELFF.

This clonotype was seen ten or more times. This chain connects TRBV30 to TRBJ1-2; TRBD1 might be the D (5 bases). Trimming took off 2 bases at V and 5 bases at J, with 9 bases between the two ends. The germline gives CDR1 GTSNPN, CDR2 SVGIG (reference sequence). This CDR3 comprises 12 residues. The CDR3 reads CAWSRDSYGYTF. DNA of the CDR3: TGTGCCTGGAGTAGGGACTCTTATGGCTACACCTTC.

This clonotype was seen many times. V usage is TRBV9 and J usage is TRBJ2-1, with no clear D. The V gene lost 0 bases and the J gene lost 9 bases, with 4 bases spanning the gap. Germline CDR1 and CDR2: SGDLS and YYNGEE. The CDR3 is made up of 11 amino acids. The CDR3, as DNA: TGTGCCAGCAGCGTAGCCAGTGAGCAGTTCTTC. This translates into CASSVASEQFF.

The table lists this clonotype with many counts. In DNA form, the CDR3 reads TGTGCCAGCAGTTCTAGTAGCGGGAGGGCCGGTAATGAGCAGTTCTTC. Its protein is CASSSSSGRAGNEQFF. The chain has TRBV6-5 and TRBJ2-1; the match to TRBD2 covers 11 bases. V lost 4 bases and J lost 7; bases outside the gene matches: 9. The CDR3 spans 16 residues. CDR1 MNHEY and CDR2 SVGAGI come from the germline V gene.

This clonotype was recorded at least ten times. The CDR3 DNA follows: TGCAGTGCTAGTTCGCCTACCCCCCTGACCGGGGAGCTGTTTTTT. It is translated as CSASSPTPLTGELFF. The J gene is TRBJ2-2, the V gene TRBV20-1; D remains ambiguous. The CDR3 is 15 amino acids. The V gene lost 3 bases and the J gene lost 5 bases, with 16 bases spanning the gap. Germline-derived CDR1 and CDR2 are DFQATT and SNEGSKA (reference sequence).

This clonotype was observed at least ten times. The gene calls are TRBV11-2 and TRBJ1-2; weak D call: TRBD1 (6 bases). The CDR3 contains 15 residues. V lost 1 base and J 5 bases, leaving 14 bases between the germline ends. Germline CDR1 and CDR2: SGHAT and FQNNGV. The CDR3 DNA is TGTGCCAGCAGCTTAGCTGTAGGACAGTTGTATGGCTACACCTTC. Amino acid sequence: CASSLAVGQLYGYTF.

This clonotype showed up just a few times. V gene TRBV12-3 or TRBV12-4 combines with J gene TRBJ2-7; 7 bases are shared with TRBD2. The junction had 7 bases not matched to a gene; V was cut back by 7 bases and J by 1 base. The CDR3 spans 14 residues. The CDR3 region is CASTVAGPSYEQYF. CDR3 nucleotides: TGTGCCAGCACCGTAGCGGGTCCGTCCTACGAGCAGTACTTC.

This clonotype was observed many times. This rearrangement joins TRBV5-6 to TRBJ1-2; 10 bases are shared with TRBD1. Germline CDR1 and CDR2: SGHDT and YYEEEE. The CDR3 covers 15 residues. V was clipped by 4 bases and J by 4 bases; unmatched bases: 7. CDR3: CASSARDRGPYGYTF. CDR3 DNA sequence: TGTGCCAGCAGCGCCCGGGACAGGGGTCCCTATGGCTACACCTTC. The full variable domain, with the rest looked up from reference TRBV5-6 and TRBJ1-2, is DAGVTQSPTHLIKTRGQQVTLRCSPKSGHDTVSWYQQALGQGPQFIFQYYEEEERQRGNFPDRFSGHQFPNYSSELNVNALLLGDSALYLCASSARDRGPYGYTFGSGTRLTVV.

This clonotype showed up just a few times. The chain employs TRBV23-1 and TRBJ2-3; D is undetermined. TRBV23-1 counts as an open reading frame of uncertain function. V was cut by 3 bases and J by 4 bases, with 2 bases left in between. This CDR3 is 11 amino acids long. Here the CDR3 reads CASSQPDTQYF. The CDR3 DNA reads TGCGCCAGCAGTCAGCCAGATACGCAGTATTTT.

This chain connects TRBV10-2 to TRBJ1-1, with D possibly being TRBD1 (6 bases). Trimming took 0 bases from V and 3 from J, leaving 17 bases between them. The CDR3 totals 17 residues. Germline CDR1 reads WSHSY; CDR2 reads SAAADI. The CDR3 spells CASSESIYREGDTEAFF. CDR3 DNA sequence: TGCGCCAGCAGTGAGTCGATCTACAGGGAGGGGGACACTGAAGCTTTCTTT.

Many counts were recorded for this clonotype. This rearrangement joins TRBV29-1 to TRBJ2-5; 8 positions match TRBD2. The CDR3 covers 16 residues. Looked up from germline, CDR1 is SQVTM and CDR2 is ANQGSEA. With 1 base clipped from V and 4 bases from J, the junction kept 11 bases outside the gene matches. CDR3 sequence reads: CSVEGASGSWGETQYF. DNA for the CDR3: TGCAGCGTTGAAGGGGCTAGCGGGTCCTGGGGAGAGACCCAGTACTTC.